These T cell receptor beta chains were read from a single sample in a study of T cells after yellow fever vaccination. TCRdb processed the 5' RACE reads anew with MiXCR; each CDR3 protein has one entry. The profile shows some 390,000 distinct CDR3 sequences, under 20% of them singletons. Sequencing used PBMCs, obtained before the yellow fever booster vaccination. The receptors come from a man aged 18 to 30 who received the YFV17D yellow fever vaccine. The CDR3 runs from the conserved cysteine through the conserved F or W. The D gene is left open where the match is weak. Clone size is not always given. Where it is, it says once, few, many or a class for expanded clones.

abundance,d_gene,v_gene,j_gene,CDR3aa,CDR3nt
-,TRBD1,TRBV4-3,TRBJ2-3,CASSQVDRGRYTDTQYF,TGCGCCAGCAGCCAAGTGGACAGGGGGAGGTACACAGATACGCAGTATTTT
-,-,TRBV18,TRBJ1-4,CASSPPSNDKLFF,TGTGCCAGCTCACCACCCAGTAATGATAAACTGTTTTTT
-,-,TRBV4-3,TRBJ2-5,CASSRQTWQYQETQYF,TGCGCCAGCAGCCGACAGACCTGGCAATACCAAGAGACCCAGTACTTC
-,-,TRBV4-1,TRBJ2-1,CASSQDPGAGLKYEQFF,TGCGCCAGCAGCCAAGATCCAGGGGCAGGTCTAAAGTATGAGCAGTTCTTC
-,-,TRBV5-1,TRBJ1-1,CASSFDTMNTEAFF,TGCGCCAGCAGCTTCGACACTATGAACACTGAAGCTTTCTTT
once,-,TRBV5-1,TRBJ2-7,CASSWMEGGYEQYF,TGCGCCAGCAGCTGGATGGAGGGGGGCTACGAGCAGTACTTC
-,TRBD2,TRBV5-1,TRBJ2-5,CASSLLLAGEETQYF,TGCGCCAGCAGCTTGTTACTAGCGGGGGAAGAGACCCAGTACTTC
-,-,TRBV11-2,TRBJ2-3,CASSSGWDTQYF,TGTGCCAGCAGTTCAGGGTGGGATACGCAGTATTTT
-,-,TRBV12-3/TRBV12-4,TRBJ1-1,CASSPGRLGEAFF,TGTGCCAGCAGTCCGGGGAGGTTGGGTGAAGCTTTCTTT
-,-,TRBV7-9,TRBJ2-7,CASSLDGGSFYEQYF,TGTGCCAGCAGCTTAGATGGGGGCTCGTTCTACGAGCAGTACTTC
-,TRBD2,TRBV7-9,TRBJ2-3,CASEAGGEDTQYF,TGTGCCAGCGAGGCGGGGGGTGAAGATACGCAGTATTTT
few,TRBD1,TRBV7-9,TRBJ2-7,CASSPRDRVNEQYF,TGTGCCAGCAGCCCGCGGGACAGGGTCAACGAGCAGTACTTC
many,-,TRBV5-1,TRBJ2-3,CASGRGDTQYF,TGCGCCAGCGGCAGGGGAGATACGCAGTATTTT
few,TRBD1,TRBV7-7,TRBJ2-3,CASSLAPGTGGADTQYF,TGTGCCAGCAGCTTAGCGCCCGGGACAGGAGGCGCAGATACGCAGTATTTT
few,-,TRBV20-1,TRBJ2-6,CSATRGPGANVLTF,TGCAGTGCTACTCGGGGTCCCGGGGCCAACGTCCTGACTTTC
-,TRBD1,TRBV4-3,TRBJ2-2,CASRTGAHTGELFF,TGCGCCAGCAGGACAGGGGCGCACACCGGGGAGCTGTTTTTT
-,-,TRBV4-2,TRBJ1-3,CASSQDGGTGNTIYF,TGTGCCAGCAGCCAAGATGGAGGAACCGGAAACACCATATATTTT
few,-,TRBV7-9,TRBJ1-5,CASSLGLPGYNQPQHF,TGTGCCAGCAGCTTAGGACTACCAGGGTACAATCAGCCCCAGCATTTT
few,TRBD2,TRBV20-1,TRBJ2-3,CSARESGGVYTQYF,TGCAGTGCTAGAGAATCCGGGGGGGTCTATACGCAGTATTTT
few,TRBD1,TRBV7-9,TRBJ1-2,CASSRRDRGSYGYTF,TGTGCCAGCAGCCGCCGGGACAGGGGATCCTATGGCTACACCTTC
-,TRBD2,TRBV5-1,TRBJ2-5,CATCRTSGGGETQYF,TGCGCCACCTGCAGGACTAGCGGCGGAGGAGAGACCCAGTACTTC
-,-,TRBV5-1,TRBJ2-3,CASSFQAASTDTQYF,TGCGCCAGCAGCTTCCAAGCCGCTAGCACAGATACGCAGTATTTT
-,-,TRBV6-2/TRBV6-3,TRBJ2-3,CASSYSGHPEDRTDTQYF,TGTGCCAGCAGTTACTCCGGACACCCGGAGGACCGCACAGATACGCAGTATTTT
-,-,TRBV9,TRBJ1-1,CASSASATGSDTEAFF,TGTGCCAGCAGCGCCTCGGCAACAGGGTCCGACACTGAAGCTTTCTTT
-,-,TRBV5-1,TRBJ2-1,CATRRSSYNEQFF,TGCGCCACACGAAGATCCTCCTACAATGAGCAGTTCTTC
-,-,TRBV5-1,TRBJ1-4,CASSVGGVGVEKLFF,TGCGCCAGCAGCGTTGGCGGGGTAGGAGTGGAAAAACTGTTTTTT
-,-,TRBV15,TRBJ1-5,CATARKGQIQPQHF,TGTGCCACCGCGAGAAAGGGACAAATTCAGCCCCAGCATTTT
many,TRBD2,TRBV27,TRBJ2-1,CASSLRRGDSYNEQFF,TGTGCCAGCAGTTTACGGCGGGGGGATTCCTACAATGAGCAGTTCTTC
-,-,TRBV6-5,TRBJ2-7,CASRITARRRDEQYF,TGTGCCAGCAGAATCACGGCGAGGCGACGAGACGAGCAGTACTTC
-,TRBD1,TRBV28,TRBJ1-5,CASSPYEGAAQPQHF,TGTGCCAGCAGCCCTTACGAGGGGGCGGCTCAGCCCCAGCATTTT
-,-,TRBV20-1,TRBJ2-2,CSARRASLNTGELFF,TGCAGTGCTAGGAGGGCTAGCCTGAACACCGGGGAGCTGTTTTTT
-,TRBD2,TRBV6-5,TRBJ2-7,CASSVTSGGTYEQYF,TGTGCCAGCAGTGTGACTAGCGGGGGAACCTACGAGCAGTACTTC
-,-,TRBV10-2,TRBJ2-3,CATSGKSVGADTQYF,TGCGCCACCAGCGGTAAAAGCGTTGGGGCAGATACGCAGTATTTT
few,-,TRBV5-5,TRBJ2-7,CASSLAAGLTYEQYF,TGTGCCAGCAGCTTGGCGGCAGGCCTTACCTACGAGCAGTACTTC
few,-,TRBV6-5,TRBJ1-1,CASTQGSGTEAFF,TGTGCCAGCACCCAGGGGAGTGGCACTGAAGCTTTCTTT
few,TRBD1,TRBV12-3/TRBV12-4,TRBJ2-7,CASSFGQGAGGQYF,TGTGCCAGCAGTTTCGGACAGGGGGCAGGAGGGCAGTACTTC
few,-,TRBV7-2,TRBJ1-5,CASSRLGGSNQPQHF,TGTGCCAGCAGCCGCCTGGGGGGTAGCAATCAGCCCCAGCATTTT
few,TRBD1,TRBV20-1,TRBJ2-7,CSARNGQGYEQYF,TGCAGTGCTAGGAACGGACAGGGCTACGAGCAGTACTTC
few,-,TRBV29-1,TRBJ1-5,CSVGGNQPQHF,TGCAGCGTTGGGGGCAATCAGCCCCAGCATTTT
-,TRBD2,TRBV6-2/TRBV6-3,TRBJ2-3,CASSHTSVPDTQYF,TGTGCCAGCAGCCATACTAGCGTTCCCGATACGCAGTATTTT
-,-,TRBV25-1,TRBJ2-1,CASSEYRSYNEQFF,TGTGCCAGCAGTGAATACAGGTCCTACAATGAGCAGTTCTTC
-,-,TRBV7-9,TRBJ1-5,CASTSGGYTDTQHF,TGTGCCAGCACCTCTGGAGGCTACACAGATACGCAGCATTTT
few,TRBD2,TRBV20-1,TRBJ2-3,CSARRGGTTDTQYF,TGCAGTGCTAGGCGGGGGGGCACCACAGATACGCAGTATTTT
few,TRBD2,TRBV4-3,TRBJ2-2,CASSQGLAGAGELFF,TGCGCCAGCAGCCAGGGACTAGCTGGGGCCGGGGAGCTGTTTTTT
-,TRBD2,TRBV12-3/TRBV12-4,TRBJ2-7,CASSTTGTSGPEQYF,TGTGCCAGCAGTACGACCGGGACTAGCGGGCCCGAGCAGTACTTC
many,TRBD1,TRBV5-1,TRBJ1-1,CASSLEGTGNTEAFF,TGCGCCAGCAGCTTGGAGGGGACAGGGAACACTGAAGCTTTCTTT